These T cell receptor beta chains were read from a single sample in a study of shared T cell receptors in the human thymus. TCRdb's table, derived via immunoSEQ multiplex PCR, lists solely in-frame clones and lacks some. The sample includes over 650,000 clones, around 87% of them seen just once. The same specimen was also included in a second study, on human thymus T cells.

Sequencing was done on a sample of thymocytes. These receptors all stem from a boy younger than two with a congenital heart defect. Both conserved end residues are part of each CDR3. Fields, in order: clone size, D gene, V gene, J gene, CDR3 DNA, CDR3 protein. D genes are given only for firm matches. The listing skips clone size in some rows; elsewhere it reads once, few, many or a size class.

abundance: NA; d_gene: TRBD2; v_gene: TRBV18; j_gene: TRBJ2-7; CDR3nt: TGTGCCAGCTCACCAGGGACTAGCGGGACCTACGAGCAGTACTTC; CDR3aa: CASSPGTSGTYEQYF
abundance: NA; d_gene: NA; v_gene: TRBV9; j_gene: TRBJ1-5; CDR3nt: TGTGCCAGCAGCCCCGACGGGAATCAGCCCCAGCATTTT; CDR3aa: CASSPDGNQPQHF
abundance: NA; d_gene: TRBD1; v_gene: TRBV28; j_gene: TRBJ2-7; CDR3nt: TGTGCCAGCAGTTTCACAGGGGCCTTCTCCTACGAGCAGTACTTC; CDR3aa: CASSFTGAFSYEQYF
abundance: NA; d_gene: NA; v_gene: TRBV27; j_gene: TRBJ1-5; CDR3nt: TGTGCCAGCAGTTTTACCAGGGGCGGCAATCAGCCCCAGCATTTT; CDR3aa: CASSFTRGGNQPQHF
abundance: NA; d_gene: NA; v_gene: TRBV9; j_gene: TRBJ1-5; CDR3nt: TGTGCCAGCTCCGTTGGGAGTGGGTCGGGGCCCCAGCATTTT; CDR3aa: CASSVGSGSGPQHF
abundance: NA; d_gene: TRBD1; v_gene: TRBV27; j_gene: TRBJ1-1; CDR3nt: TGTGCCAGCAGTTTAAAGACCGACAGGGGTACTGAAGCTTTCTTT; CDR3aa: CASSLKTDRGTEAFF
abundance: NA; d_gene: TRBD2; v_gene: TRBV28; j_gene: TRBJ2-1; CDR3nt: TGTGCCAGCAGTCCCCGAGCGGGGGGGAGATTCAATGAGCAGTTCTTC; CDR3aa: CASSPRAGGRFNEQFF
abundance: NA; d_gene: TRBD2; v_gene: TRBV30; j_gene: TRBJ2-7; CDR3nt: TGTGCCTGGAGTGGACGGGAGGGCCTCGAGCAGTACTTC; CDR3aa: CAWSGREGLEQYF
abundance: NA; d_gene: TRBD1; v_gene: TRBV7-9; j_gene: TRBJ2-7; CDR3nt: TGTGCCAGCAGCTTAGCAATAAAACAGGGGGCCTACGAGCAGTACTTC; CDR3aa: CASSLAIKQGAYEQYF
abundance: NA; d_gene: TRBD1; v_gene: TRBV19; j_gene: TRBJ2-7; CDR3nt: TGTGCCAGTAGTATAGATTGGACAGGCTTTGTGCAGTACTTC; CDR3aa: CASSIDWTGFVQYF
abundance: NA; d_gene: NA; v_gene: TRBV6-1; j_gene: TRBJ2-4; CDR3nt: TGTGCCAGCATTCAGGACTCGAACATTCAGTACTTC; CDR3aa: CASIQDSNIQYF
abundance: few; d_gene: NA; v_gene: TRBV5-4; j_gene: TRBJ2-3; CDR3nt: TGTGCCAGCAGCACAGAAACAGGGTTGGTCAGTATTCGAAGTCCAGATACGCAGTATTTT; CDR3aa: CASSTETGLVSIRSPDTQYF
abundance: NA; d_gene: NA; v_gene: TRBV28; j_gene: TRBJ2-7; CDR3nt: TGTGCCAGCAGTCCGGGGGACAGAGCCTACGAGCAGTACTTC; CDR3aa: CASSPGDRAYEQYF
abundance: NA; d_gene: TRBD1; v_gene: TRBV28; j_gene: TRBJ1-4; CDR3nt: TGTGCCAGCAGTGCCGTCAGGGGGGAAAAACTGTTTTTT; CDR3aa: CASSAVRGEKLFF
abundance: NA; d_gene: TRBD2; v_gene: TRBV5-5; j_gene: TRBJ2-5; CDR3nt: TGTGCCAGCAGCTTATTTTCGGCGGGAGATGAGACCCAGTACTTC; CDR3aa: CASSLFSAGDETQYF
abundance: NA; d_gene: NA; v_gene: TRBV5-6; j_gene: TRBJ1-2; CDR3nt: TGTGCCAGCAGCTTGTTTGGGGGCGCAGGCTATGGCTACACCTTC; CDR3aa: CASSLFGGAGYGYTF
abundance: once; d_gene: NA; v_gene: TRBV19; j_gene: TRBJ1-1; CDR3nt: TGTGCCAGTAGTTCTCTCCGCGTGGACACTGAAGCTTTCTTT; CDR3aa: CASSSLRVDTEAFF
abundance: NA; d_gene: NA; v_gene: TRBV7-9; j_gene: TRBJ1-2; CDR3nt: TGTGCCAGCAGCTATCGGGGAAAAGGCTACACCTTC; CDR3aa: CASSYRGKGYTF
abundance: NA; d_gene: TRBD2; v_gene: TRBV5-6; j_gene: TRBJ2-2; CDR3nt: TGTGCCAGCAGCCGGATAGGGGCAGCTAGCGGGGCAAACACCGGGGAGCTGTTTTTT; CDR3aa: CASSRIGAASGANTGELFF
abundance: NA; d_gene: NA; v_gene: TRBV19; j_gene: TRBJ1-5; CDR3nt: TGTGCCAGTAGTATAGAGGGAGCAGGAGACTATAGCAATCAGCCCCAGCATTTT; CDR3aa: CASSIEGAGDYSNQPQHF
abundance: NA; d_gene: NA; v_gene: TRBV7-2; j_gene: TRBJ2-7; CDR3nt: TGTGCCAGCAGCTTAGCGTCACTCTCGCGGACTACAGTGGGGGAGCAGTACTTC; CDR3aa: CASSLASLSRTTVGEQYF
abundance: NA; d_gene: TRBD1; v_gene: TRBV13; j_gene: TRBJ2-7; CDR3nt: TGTGCCAGCAGCGTACTGCACAGGGGAACCTACGAGCAGTACTTC; CDR3aa: CASSVLHRGTYEQYF
abundance: NA; d_gene: NA; v_gene: TRBV19; j_gene: TRBJ2-5; CDR3nt: TGTGCCAGTAGCCCAGGATACAACCCCCAGTACTTC; CDR3aa: CASSPGYNPQYF
abundance: NA; d_gene: TRBD2; v_gene: TRBV14; j_gene: TRBJ2-3; CDR3nt: TGTGCCAGCAGCCAAGACATCGGTAGCGGGTACCCAAGCACAGATACGCAGTATTTT; CDR3aa: CASSQDIGSGYPSTDTQYF
abundance: NA; d_gene: TRBD1; v_gene: TRBV5-6; j_gene: TRBJ1-4; CDR3nt: TGTGCCAGCAGCTGGAGACAGGGAGGACGAGAAAAACTGTTTTTT; CDR3aa: CASSWRQGGREKLFF
abundance: once; d_gene: TRBD2; v_gene: TRBV15; j_gene: TRBJ2-7; CDR3nt: TGTGCCACCAGCAGAGAACTAGCGTCGTACGAGCAGTACTTC; CDR3aa: CATSRELASYEQYF
abundance: NA; d_gene: TRBD1; v_gene: TRBV2; j_gene: TRBJ2-7; CDR3nt: TGTGCCAGAAGACAGGGGCCGTCCTACGAGCAGTACTTC; CDR3aa: CARRQGPSYEQYF
abundance: NA; d_gene: TRBD2; v_gene: TRBV4-1; j_gene: TRBJ2-1; CDR3nt: TGCGCCAGCAGCCAAGGGACGGCACTAGCGGGGGGTCGGAATGAGCAGTTCTTC; CDR3aa: CASSQGTALAGGRNEQFF
abundance: NA; d_gene: TRBD1; v_gene: TRBV5-1; j_gene: TRBJ1-1; CDR3nt: TGCGCCAGCAGCTTTGGAGGGGGCGATGAAGCTTTCTTT; CDR3aa: CASSFGGGDEAFF
abundance: NA; d_gene: TRBD1; v_gene: TRBV15; j_gene: TRBJ1-6; CDR3nt: TGTGCCACCAGGCCACCGGGACAGCCTAATTCACCCCTCCACTTT; CDR3aa: CATRPPGQPNSPLHF
abundance: NA; d_gene: NA; v_gene: TRBV5-6; j_gene: TRBJ1-1; CDR3nt: TGTGCCAGCAGCTTGGAACAGGGCCGACTGAACACTGAAGCTTTCTTT; CDR3aa: CASSLEQGRLNTEAFF
abundance: few; d_gene: TRBD2; v_gene: TRBV30; j_gene: TRBJ2-5; CDR3nt: TGTGCCTGGAGTGTGGGGGGGGACCAAGAGACCCAGTACTTC; CDR3aa: CAWSVGGDQETQYF
abundance: few; d_gene: NA; v_gene: TRBV6-6; j_gene: TRBJ1-5; CDR3nt: TGTGCCAGCAGAATACCAGGGTCGGAGCATTTT; CDR3aa: CASRIPGSEHF
abundance: NA; d_gene: NA; v_gene: TRBV25-1; j_gene: TRBJ2-3; CDR3nt: TGTGCCGCCGGAGGTAAAGTCACAGATACGCAGTATTTT; CDR3aa: CAAGGKVTDTQYF
abundance: NA; d_gene: NA; v_gene: TRBV28; j_gene: TRBJ1-1; CDR3nt: TGTGCCAGCAGCTCCTGGGACACTCTGAACACTGAAGCTTTCTTT; CDR3aa: CASSSWDTLNTEAFF
abundance: NA; d_gene: TRBD2; v_gene: TRBV30; j_gene: TRBJ2-7; CDR3nt: TGTGCCTGGAGTGATGGGCGGGGGGGCGAGCAGTACTTC; CDR3aa: CAWSDGRGGEQYF
abundance: NA; d_gene: NA; v_gene: TRBV5-4; j_gene: TRBJ2-7; CDR3nt: TGTGCCAGCAGCCTAGGACAGAGCTCCTACGAGCAGTACTTC; CDR3aa: CASSLGQSSYEQYF
abundance: NA; d_gene: NA; v_gene: TRBV6-5; j_gene: TRBJ2-3; CDR3nt: TGTGCCAGCAGTTTAAGGGGCGTTAGCACAGATACGCAGTATTTT; CDR3aa: CASSLRGVSTDTQYF
abundance: NA; d_gene: TRBD1; v_gene: TRBV7-6; j_gene: TRBJ1-1; CDR3nt: TGTGCCAGCAGTCTCCTCGTCTCGGGGACAGAGAAAATGAACACTGAAGCTTTCTTT; CDR3aa: CASSLLVSGTEKMNTEAFF
abundance: NA; d_gene: TRBD2; v_gene: TRBV7-2; j_gene: TRBJ2-7; CDR3nt: TGTGCCAGCAGCCCCCTTTCGGCAGCGGGGACCACCTACGAGCAGTACTTC; CDR3aa: CASSPLSAAGTTYEQYF
abundance: NA; d_gene: NA; v_gene: TRBV19; j_gene: TRBJ1-1; CDR3nt: TGTGCCAGTAGTATAGCGTCCCTGAACACTGAAGCTTTCTTT; CDR3aa: CASSIASLNTEAFF
abundance: NA; d_gene: TRBD1; v_gene: TRBV6-1; j_gene: TRBJ2-1; CDR3nt: TGTGCCAGCAGTGAAGGAGACAGGGCTATGTTCTTC; CDR3aa: CASSEGDRAMFF